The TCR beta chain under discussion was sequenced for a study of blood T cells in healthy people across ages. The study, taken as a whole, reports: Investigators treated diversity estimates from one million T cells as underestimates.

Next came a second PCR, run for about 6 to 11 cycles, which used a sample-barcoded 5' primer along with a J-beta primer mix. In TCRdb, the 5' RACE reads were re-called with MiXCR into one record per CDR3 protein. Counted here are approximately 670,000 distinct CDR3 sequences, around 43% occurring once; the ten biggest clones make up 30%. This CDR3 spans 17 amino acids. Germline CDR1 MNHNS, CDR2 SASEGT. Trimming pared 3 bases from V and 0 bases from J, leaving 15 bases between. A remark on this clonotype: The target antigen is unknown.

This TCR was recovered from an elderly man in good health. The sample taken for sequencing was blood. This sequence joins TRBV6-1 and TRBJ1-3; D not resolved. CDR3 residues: CASSDPREKSSGNTIYF. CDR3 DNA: TGTGCCAGCAGTGACCCTCGGGAGAAGAGCTCTGGAAACACCATATATTTT.